One sample yielded the 10 T cell receptor beta chains listed below, sequenced in a study of blood T cell repertoires in COVID-19. TCRdb's table, derived via immunoSEQ multiplex PCR, lists solely in-frame clones and lacks some. The sample consists of fewer than 70,000 clones, around 87% of them appearing once. Sequenced input: peripheral blood. These receptors all come from a man between 60 and 70 years old with active or convalescent COVID-19.

The chain carries TRBV3-1 (or the pseudogene TRBV3-2) and TRBJ2-3; 10 bases match TRBD2. Trimming removed 1 base from V and 4 bases from J; junction bases left unmatched: 14. The CDR3 is 19 amino acids. Germline-derived CDR1 and CDR2 are LGHDT and YNNKEL (reference sequence). CDR3 residues: CASSQAVASGSTRADTQYF. CDR3 coding DNA: TGTGCCAGCAGCCAAGCGGTCGCTAGCGGGAGCACCCGGGCAGATACGCAGTATTTT.

This chain joins TRBV7-2 and TRBJ2-7, with 9 bases fitting TRBD1. Germline V CDR1 and CDR2: SGHTA, FQGNSA. Losses at the gene ends were 2 bases for V and 5 bases for J; bases not matched to a gene: 7. The CDR3 has 15 residues. The CDR3 coding sequence is TGTGCCAGCAGCTTAATGGGACAGGGTCCCCACGAGCAGTACTTC. Its protein product is CASSLMGQGPHEQYF.

The rearrangement uses TRBV5-1 and TRBJ2-1, with D tentatively TRBD1 (6 bases). The CDR3 length is 16 residues. Germline CDR1 reads SGHRS; CDR2 reads YFSETQ. Trimming left V 0 bases short and J 4 bases short, with 14 bases between. The CDR3 DNA reads TGCGCCAGCAGCTTGGGGAACAGGGTAGGGTACAATGAGCAGTTCTTC. Translated, it gives CASSLGNRVGYNEQFF.

This chain joins TRBV5-6 and TRBJ1-6; D gene ambiguous. This CDR3 spans 15 amino acids. The V gene's germline CDR1 is SGHDT and CDR2 YYEEEE. V was cut by 3 bases and J by 7 bases, with 14 bases left in between. The CDR3 bases are TGTGCCAGCAGCTCGAAGCCACTTTCCAATTCACCCCTCCACTTT. Amino acids: CASSSKPLSNSPLHF.

V gene TRBV5-5 combines with J gene TRBJ2-2; maybe TRBD1 (6 bases). The CDR3 runs 17 residues. V lost 6 bases and J lost 1, with 19 bases in between. Looked up from germline, CDR1 is SGHKS and CDR2 is YYEKEE (reference sequence). The CDR3 protein is CASTSRDIFWNTGELFF. In nucleotides, the CDR3 is TGTGCCAGCACCAGCCGGGACATTTTTTGGAACACCGGGGAGCTGTTTTTT.

This clone was observed a single time. J is TRBJ1-4 and V is TRBV19; a possible D gene is TRBD1 (6 bases). V was trimmed by 6 bases and J by 5 bases, leaving 10 bases between them. This CDR3 contains 13 residues. Germline lookup yields CDR1 LNHDA and CDR2 SQIVND (reference sequence). CDR3 in DNA: TGTGCCAGTAGCGGACAGCAGAATGAAAAACTGTTTTTT. Protein product: CASSGQQNEKLFF.

V gene TRBV7-5 combines with J gene TRBJ1-6. TRBV7-5 is a pseudogene segment. The CDR3 length is 15 residues. Here the CDR3 reads CVRSLFGGSNSPLHF. CDR3 DNA sequence: TGTGTCAGAAGCTTGTTCGGGGGGTCGAATTCACCCCTCCACTTT.

The chain recombines TRBV7-2 with TRBJ1-2; maybe TRBD1 (5 bases). The CDR3 totals 15 residues. V lost 2 bases to trimming and J lost 5 bases, with 15 bases between them. The germline V gene encodes CDR1 SGHTA and CDR2 FQGNSA. The CDR3 region has the DNA TGTGCCAGCAGCTTAAATATCGACAGACAGTATGGCTACACCTTC. Its protein is CASSLNIDRQYGYTF.

The chain carries TRBV2 and TRBJ1-1; 10 nucleotides agree with TRBD1. V shed 7 bases, J shed 1 base, and the junction held 9 bases outside the gene matches. CDR1 and CDR2 (germline): SNHLY, FYNNEI. The CDR3 is 16 amino acids. This CDR3 reads CASTRRQGARNTEAFF. CDR3 sequence (DNA): TGTGCCAGCACCAGGAGACAGGGGGCGAGGAACACTGAAGCTTTCTTT. Full variable domain (outside the CDR3, taken from reference TRBV2 and TRBJ1-1): EPEVTQTPSHQVTQMGQEVILRCVPISNHLYFYWYRQILGQKVEFLVSFYNNEISEKSEIFDDQFSVERPDGSNFTLKIRSTKLEDSAMYFCASTRRQGARNTEAFFGQGTRLTVV.

The chain couples TRBV30 to TRBJ1-3; 7 nucleotides line up with TRBD1. V was pared by 0 bases and J by 0 bases, with 2 bases of the junction left unmatched. The CDR3 is made up of 15 amino acids. CDR1 is GTSNPN and CDR2 is SVGIG in the germline V gene (reference sequence). Here the CDR3 reads CAWSVGTVSGNTIYF. The CDR3 DNA reads TGTGCCTGGAGTGTAGGGACAGTCTCTGGAAACACCATATATTTT.